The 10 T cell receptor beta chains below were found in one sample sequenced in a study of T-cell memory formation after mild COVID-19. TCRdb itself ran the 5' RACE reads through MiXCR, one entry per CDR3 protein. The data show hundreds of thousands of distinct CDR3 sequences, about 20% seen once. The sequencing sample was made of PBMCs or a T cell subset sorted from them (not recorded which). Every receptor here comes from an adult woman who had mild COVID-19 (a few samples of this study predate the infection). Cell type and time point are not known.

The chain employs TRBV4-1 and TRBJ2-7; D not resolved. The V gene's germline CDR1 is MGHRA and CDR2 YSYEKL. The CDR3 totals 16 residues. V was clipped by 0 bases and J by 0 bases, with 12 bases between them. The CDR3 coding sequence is TGCGCCAGCAGCCAAGAACTGGGGTTGAGCTCCTACGAGCAGTACTTC. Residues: CASSQELGLSSYEQYF.

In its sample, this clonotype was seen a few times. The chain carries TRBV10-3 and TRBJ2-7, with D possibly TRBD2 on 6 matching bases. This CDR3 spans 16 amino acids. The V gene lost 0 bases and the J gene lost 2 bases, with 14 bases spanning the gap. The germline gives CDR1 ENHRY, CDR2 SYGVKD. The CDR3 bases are TGTGCCATCAGTGAGTCGAGACTAGGGGAACCCTACGAGCAGTACTTC. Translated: CAISESRLGEPYEQYF.

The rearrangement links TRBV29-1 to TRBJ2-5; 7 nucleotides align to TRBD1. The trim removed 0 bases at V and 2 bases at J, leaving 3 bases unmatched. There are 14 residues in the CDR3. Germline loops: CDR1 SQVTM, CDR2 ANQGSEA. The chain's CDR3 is CSVEDDREQETQYF. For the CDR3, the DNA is TGCAGCGTTGAAGATGACAGGGAGCAAGAGACCCAGTACTTC.

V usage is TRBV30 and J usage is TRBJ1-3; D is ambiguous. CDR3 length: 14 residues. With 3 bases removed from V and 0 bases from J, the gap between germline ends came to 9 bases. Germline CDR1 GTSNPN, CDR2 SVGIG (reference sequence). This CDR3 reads CAWRMGYSGNTIYF. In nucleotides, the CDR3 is TGTGCCTGGAGGATGGGCTACTCTGGAAACACCATATATTTT.

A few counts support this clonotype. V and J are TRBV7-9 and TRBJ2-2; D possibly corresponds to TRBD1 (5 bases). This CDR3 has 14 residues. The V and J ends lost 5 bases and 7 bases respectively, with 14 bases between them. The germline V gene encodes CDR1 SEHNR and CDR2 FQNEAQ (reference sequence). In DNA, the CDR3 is TGTGCCAGCAGCCCACCTATAGGGGTCGGGGAGCTGTTTTTT. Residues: CASSPPIGVGELFF.

This chain's CDR3 is CASSPRDSSRGYNEQFF. CDR3 nucleotide sequence: TGTGCCAGCAGTCCCCGGGACAGCTCTCGGGGATACAATGAGCAGTTCTTC. The V gene is TRBV27, the J gene TRBJ2-1, with 7 bases aligning to TRBD1. Germline trimming cut 5 bases from V and 4 bases from J; bases unmatched to any gene: 14. Germline loops: CDR1 MNHEY, CDR2 SMNVEV (reference sequence). This CDR3 contains 17 residues.

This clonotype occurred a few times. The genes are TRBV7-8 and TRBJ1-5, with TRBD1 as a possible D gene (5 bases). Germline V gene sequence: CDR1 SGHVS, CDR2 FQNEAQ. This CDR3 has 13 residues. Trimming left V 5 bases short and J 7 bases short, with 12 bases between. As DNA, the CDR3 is TGTGCCAGCAGCGGAAGGGGAGGCCAGCCCCAGCATTTT. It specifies CASSGRGGQPQHF.

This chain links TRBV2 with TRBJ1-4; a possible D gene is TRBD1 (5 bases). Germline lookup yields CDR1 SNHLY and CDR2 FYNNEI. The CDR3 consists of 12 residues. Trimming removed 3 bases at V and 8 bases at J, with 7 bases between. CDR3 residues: CASSDQGEKLFF. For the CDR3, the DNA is TGTGCCAGCAGTGATCAGGGCGAAAAACTGTTTTTT.

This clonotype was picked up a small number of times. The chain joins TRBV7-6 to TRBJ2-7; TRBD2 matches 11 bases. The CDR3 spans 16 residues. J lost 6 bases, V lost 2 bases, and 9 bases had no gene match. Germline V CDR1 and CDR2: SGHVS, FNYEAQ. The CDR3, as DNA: TGTGCCAGCAGCTTAACGATAGACCTAGCGGGGGGCGAGCAGTACTTC. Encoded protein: CASSLTIDLAGGEQYF.

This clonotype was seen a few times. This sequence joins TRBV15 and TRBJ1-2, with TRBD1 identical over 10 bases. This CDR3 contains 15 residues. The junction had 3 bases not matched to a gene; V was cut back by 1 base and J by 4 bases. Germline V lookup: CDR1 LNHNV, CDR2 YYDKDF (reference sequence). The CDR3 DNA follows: TGTGCCACCAGCAGAGCTAGGGACAGGGGCTATGGCTACACCTTC. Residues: CATSRARDRGYGYTF.